One T cell receptor (beta chain) is described in this entry. A universal primer site came from template switching; cDNA carried unique molecular identifiers. Via MiXCR, TCRdb re-called the 5' RACE reads, giving one row per CDR3 protein. The sample has 1,800,000 or so distinct CDR3 sequences, 32% seen once. Germline trimming cut 7 bases from V and 4 bases from J; bases unmatched to any gene: 4. The CDR3 consists of 13 residues. Germline V CDR1 and CDR2: ENHRY, SYGVKD. This sample is part of a study of identical twins. This chain uses TRBV10-3 with TRBJ1-2, with TRBD1 matching over 9 bases. The sequenced sample consisted of cord blood. This sequence was found in a newborn girl in good health. Here the CDR3 reads CAITLDRGYGYTF. Here the CDR3 DNA reads TGTGCCATCACCTTGGACAGGGGCTATGGCTACACCTTC.